The clone carrying this TCR beta chain was seen only a few times. These data originate in a study of T-cell memory formation after mild COVID-19. The J segment lost 4 bases and the V segment lost 6 bases, leaving 5 bases of the junction unmatched. Germline V lookup: CDR1 SGHTA, CDR2 FQGNSA. The CDR3 runs 15 residues. TCRdb re-called the 5' RACE reads through MiXCR, storing one row per CDR3 protein. The table lists around 80,000 distinct CDR3 sequences, roughly 13% of them singletons. This chain connects TRBV7-2 to TRBJ1-3; TRBD1 agrees at 11 bases. The material sequenced was PBMCs or a T cell subset sorted from them (not recorded which). This TCR was recovered from a man younger than 30 who had mild COVID-19 (a few samples of this study predate the infection). Cell type and time point are not known. CDR3 loop: CASSPGQGAGNTIYF. Written as DNA, the CDR3 is TGTGCCAGCAGTCCTGGACAGGGGGCAGGAAACACCATATATTTT.